This TCR beta chain was documented in a study of blood T cell repertoires in COVID-19. Across the study: T cells, B-cell-depleted T cells, or PBMCs supplied cDNA or gDNA.

Per germline, CDR1 LNHDA and CDR2 SQIVND (reference sequence). Trimming shortened V by 4 bases and J by 1 base, and 14 bases separated the two germline ends. This CDR3 has 15 amino acids. Profiled with immunoSEQ multiplex PCR; TCRdb holds only in-frame clones, not every one. Of roughly 500,000 clones in the sample, 70% to 90% were seen once. The V and J genes are TRBV19 and TRBJ2-7, with a weak D call TRBD2 (5 bases). Sequencing was done on a sample of peripheral blood. The receptor's source is a human donor in a cohort sampled during active COVID-19. This chain's CDR3 is CASSKYHGESYEQYF. In nucleotides, the CDR3 is TGTGCCAGTAGTAAATACCATGGGGAGTCCTACGAGCAGTACTTC.